This T cell receptor (beta chain) is drawn from a study of T cells in localized non-small cell lung cancer. Findings of the study overall: One tumor region alone was sequenced, and heterogeneity therefore remains possible. Uninvolved adjacent lung, not tumor, had the highest T cell clonality. Paired adjacent lung recovered a median around 52 of the top 100 tumor clones.

Produced via immunoSEQ multiplex PCR; TCRdb's table is partial and in-frame only. Of about 1,500 clones listed, less than 35% are singletons. Per germline, CDR1 MNHNS and CDR2 SASEGT. The CDR3 totals 13 residues. The V gene lost 1 base and the J gene lost 9 bases, with 10 bases spanning the gap. Atypia-free adjacent lung was sampled at least 2 cm beyond the tumor margin. This clone is termed medium-sized (0.01 to 0.1%). Antigen specificity is unknown. This sample comprised normal lung tissue next to the tumor, obtained before any cancer treatment. This sequence was found in a male donor older than 55 with stage I squamous cell lung carcinoma. The V gene is TRBV6-1, the J gene TRBJ2-4; maybe TRBD2 (6 bases). CDR3 in amino acids: CASSEVQGGIQYF. Written as DNA, the CDR3 is TGTGCCAGCAGTGAAGTTCAGGGAGGCATTCAGTACTTC.